This T cell receptor (beta chain) was retrieved from a study of STAT3 mutations in large granular lymphocyte leukemia. Overall study context: Canonical activating STAT3 mutations were detected in roughly half of the longitudinally sequenced T-LGLL patients. Study-wide points: In T-cell large granular lymphocyte leukemia, about half of patients showed multiple immunodominant subclonotypes. TCR clonotype switching after therapy occurred in about 30% of the 18 patients.

With respect to this clone: Its antigen is not known.

Average productive template count per sample was around 40,000. Generated by immunoSEQ multiplex PCR, the TCRdb table keeps only in-frame clones and is missing some. This sample has fewer than 8,000 clones, with about 69% found just once. Trimming pared 1 base from V and 4 bases from J, leaving 13 bases between. Germline CDR1 KGHSH, CDR2 LQKENI. The CDR3 is 16 amino acids. The chain joins TRBV18 to TRBJ1-4, with no clear D. The sequence was collected from a middle-aged woman with T-cell large granular lymphocyte leukemia. Some clones in this sample may be carry-over from other donors' samples. The sample consisted of peripheral blood mononuclear cells. The CDR3 bases are TGTGCCAGCTCACCACAGCAACAGACCCATAATGAAAAACTGTTTTTT. The encoded protein is CASSPQQQTHNEKLFF.